The 5 T cell receptor beta chains given below trace back to one sample, sequenced in a study of T cells in Graves' hyperthyroidism and ophthalmopathy. TCR beta CDR3 regions were amplified from RNA. A first-round RT-PCR of the TCR CDR3 used the HTBI primer set. Each CDR3 protein gets one entry after TCRdb re-called the multiplex PCR reads with MiXCR. Among under 350,000 distinct CDR3 sequences listed, 15% to 20% were seen once. What was sequenced was blood. The receptors here all came from a woman aged 45-65 years with Graves' hyperthyroidism.

J is TRBJ2-4 and V is TRBV27; D unclear. Germline CDR1 reads MNHEY; CDR2 reads SMNVEV (reference sequence). V lost 6 bases to trimming and J lost 0 bases, with 6 bases between them. This CDR3 is 13 amino acids long. Written as DNA, the CDR3 is TGTGCCAGCAGCCCCATAGCCAAAAACATTCAGTACTTC. Its protein is CASSPIAKNIQYF.

The sample holds many counts of this clonotype. This chain connects TRBV6-1 to TRBJ2-5; 7 bases are a match to TRBD1. The CDR3 has 14 amino acids. With V trimmed by 5 bases and J by 2 bases, 5 bases remained unmatched. CDR1 is MNHNS, CDR2 SASEGT, per germline. CDR3 loop: CASSWGTAQETQYF. CDR3 bases: TGTGCCAGCAGTTGGGGGACAGCTCAAGAGACCCAGTACTTC.

This clonotype has at least ten counts. The rearrangement uses TRBV18 and TRBJ2-1, with 7 bases that match TRBD1. V shed 6 bases and J 5 bases; nucleotides not matched to a gene: 10. The CDR3 extends over 15 amino acids. Germline CDR1 and CDR2: KGHSH and LQKENI. CDR3 protein: CASSPTRDSHNEQFF. CDR3 DNA: TGTGCCAGCTCTCCCACAAGGGACAGTCACAATGAGCAGTTCTTC.

This clonotype was seen a few times. The rearrangement uses TRBV12-3 or TRBV12-4 and TRBJ1-1; the match to TRBD1 covers 8 bases. This CDR3 is built from 16 residues. The J segment lost 3 bases and the V segment lost 6 bases, leaving 12 bases of the junction unmatched. The CDR3 loop is CASRPSDRGADTEAFF. DNA for the CDR3: TGTGCCAGCAGACCCTCCGACAGGGGCGCGGACACTGAAGCTTTCTTT.

Only a few counts were recorded for this clonotype. The rearrangement uses TRBV10-3 and TRBJ2-1; 8 bases map to TRBD2. CDR1 and CDR2 from the germline V gene are ENHRY and SYGVKD. This CDR3 region has 17 residues. Trimming took 0 bases from V and 3 from J; bases not matched to a gene: 7. The CDR3 region has the DNA TGTGCCATCAGTGAGTCGGGCGGGGCGGGAGGCTACAATGAGCAGTTCTTC. This translates into CAISESGGAGGYNEQFF.